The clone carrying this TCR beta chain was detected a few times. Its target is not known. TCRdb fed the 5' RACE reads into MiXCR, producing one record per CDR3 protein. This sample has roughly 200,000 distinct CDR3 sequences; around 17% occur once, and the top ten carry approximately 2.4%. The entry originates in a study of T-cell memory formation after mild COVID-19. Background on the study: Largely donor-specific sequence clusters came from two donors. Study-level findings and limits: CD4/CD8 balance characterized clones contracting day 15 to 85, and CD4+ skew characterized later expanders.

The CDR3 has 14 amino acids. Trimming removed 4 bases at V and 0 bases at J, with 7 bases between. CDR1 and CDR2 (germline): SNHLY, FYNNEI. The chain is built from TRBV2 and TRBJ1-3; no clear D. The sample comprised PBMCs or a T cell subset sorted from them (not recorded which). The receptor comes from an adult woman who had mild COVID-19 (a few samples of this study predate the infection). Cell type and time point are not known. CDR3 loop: CASSVRTSGNTIYF. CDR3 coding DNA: TGTGCCAGCAGTGTAAGGACCTCTGGAAACACCATATATTTT.